The 23 T cell receptor beta chains below all came from one sample that was sequenced in a study of T cell responses to AZD1222 COVID-19 vaccine. Some clones are missing from TCRdb's copy, which holds only in-frame ones; the method was immunoSEQ multiplex PCR. The profile covers 75,000 to 90,000 clones, with more than 85% appearing a single time and around 5.1% taken by the ten largest. The sequencing here drew on peripheral blood, taken 28 days after the second AZD1222 dose. The receptors originated from an adult who received the AZD1222 COVID-19 vaccine.

The chain couples TRBV27 to TRBJ2-7, with D perhaps TRBD2 (5 bases). The germline gives CDR1 MNHEY, CDR2 SMNVEV (reference sequence). CDR3 length: 15 amino acids. V lost 5 bases and J lost 0, with 14 bases in between. The CDR3 spells CASSPGLLTSYEQYF. The CDR3 nucleotides read TGTGCCAGCAGTCCCGGACTGTTGACCTCCTACGAGCAGTACTTC.

The chain links TRBV6-2 or TRBV6-3 to TRBJ2-1; the match to TRBD2 covers 12 bases. The CDR3 is made up of 16 amino acids. With 4 bases clipped from V and 8 bases from J, the junction kept 9 bases outside the gene matches. Per the germline V gene, CDR1 is MNHEY and CDR2 is SVGEGT. CDR3 in amino acids: CASSSPSGRASDEQFF. CDR3 DNA: TGTGCCAGCAGTTCCCCTAGCGGGAGGGCCAGCGATGAGCAGTTCTTC.

The gene calls are TRBV15 and TRBJ2-1, with TRBD2 matching over 8 bases. Germline-derived CDR1 and CDR2 are LNHNV and YYDKDF (reference sequence). The CDR3 extends over 15 amino acids. J gave up 8 bases and V 0 bases, and 6 bases lay outside the gene matches. CDR3 protein: CATSREKSGSYEQFF. CDR3 nucleotide sequence: TGTGCCACCAGCAGAGAAAAGAGCGGGAGTTATGAGCAGTTCTTC.

The chain is built from TRBV20-1 and TRBJ2-7; tentatively, D is TRBD1 (5 bases). The CDR3 runs 15 residues. The ends were cut back, 3 bases at V and 5 bases at J, with 20 bases in the middle. Per the germline V gene, CDR1 is DFQATT and CDR2 is SNEGSKA (reference sequence). The CDR3 region has the DNA TGCAGTGCTAGTCACGCCCGGGCAGGGTTGGACGAGCAGTACTTC. Amino acids: CSASHARAGLDEQYF.

The V and J genes are TRBV2 and TRBJ2-7; D gene uncertain. Trimming cost V 4 bases and J 0 bases, with 7 bases left between them. The germline V gene encodes CDR1 SNHLY and CDR2 FYNNEI. The CDR3 is 13 residues long. The CDR3 loop is CASSVGPSYEQYF. The CDR3 DNA sequence: TGTGCCAGCAGTGTAGGGCCCTCCTACGAGCAGTACTTC.

V usage is TRBV28 and J usage is TRBJ1-2, with 8 nucleotides matching TRBD1. The germline gives CDR1 MDHEN, CDR2 SYDVKM. After removal of 5 bases from V and 3 bases from J, the junction contained 11 bases not matched to a gene. The CDR3 totals 16 residues. The CDR3 loop reads CASSPSGQAGYYGYTF. CDR3 nucleotides: TGTGCCAGCAGTCCCTCGGGACAGGCTGGATACTATGGCTACACCTTC.

The rearrangement joins TRBV25-1 to TRBJ2-5; D possibly corresponds to TRBD2 (6 bases). The V and J ends lost 2 bases and 2 bases respectively, with 9 bases between them. Germline loops: CDR1 MGHDK, CDR2 SYGVNS. This CDR3 has 14 residues. DNA for the CDR3: TGTGCCAGCAGTGAAGCGGGGAGTCAAGAGACCCAGTACTTC. Amino acids: CASSEAGSQETQYF.

With regard to this clone: The sample carries other DNA sequences with the same CDR3. The V and J genes are TRBV15 and TRBJ2-2, with D possibly being TRBD2 (6 bases). The CDR3 spans 15 residues. Trimming left V 1 base short and J 0 bases short, with 6 bases between. Germline V gene sequence: CDR1 LNHNV, CDR2 YYDKDF (reference sequence). CDR3: CATSRAGANTGELFF. DNA for the CDR3: TGTGCCACCAGCAGAGCGGGGGCGAACACCGGGGAGCTGTTTTTT.

The rearrangement uses TRBV6-6 and TRBJ2-3, with 9 bases that match TRBD2. The germline CDR1 and CDR2 sequences are MNHNY and SVGAGI (reference sequence). The CDR3 has 14 residues. The trim removed 8 bases at V and 3 bases at J, leaving 6 bases unmatched. The CDR3 DNA is TGTGCCAGCGCTCCGCGGGAGGGAACAGATACGCAGTATTTT. Translating gives CASAPREGTDTQYF.

The chain recombines TRBV19 with TRBJ2-7, with D possibly TRBD2 on 6 matching bases. Germline-derived CDR1 and CDR2 are LNHDA and SQIVND (reference sequence). The CDR3 totals 13 residues. Trimming took 5 bases from V and 3 from J, leaving 11 bases between them. This CDR3 reads CASSGAGLYEQYF. CDR3 nucleotides: TGTGCCAGTAGTGGGGCGGGACTCTACGAGCAGTACTTC.

The chain joins TRBV20-1 to TRBJ1-1; the D is unclear. Between the trimmed V and J ends, which lost 1 base and 8 bases, there was a span of 8 bases. This CDR3 region has 11 residues. From germline, CDR1 is DFQATT and CDR2 SNEGSKA (reference sequence). Here the CDR3 reads CSARGYREAFF. The CDR3 nucleotides are TGCAGTGCTAGAGGATATCGAGAAGCTTTCTTT.

The chain joins TRBV24-1 to TRBJ1-4, with D possibly being TRBD1 (5 bases). The CDR3 contains 13 residues. Germline loops: CDR1 KGHDR, CDR2 SFDVKD. The V end lost 6 bases, the J end lost 8 bases, and 12 bases lay between the germline ends. CDR3 protein: CATSQGSGEKLFF. The CDR3 nucleotides are TGTGCCACCAGTCAGGGCTCTGGCGAAAAACTGTTTTTT.

The CDR3: CASSLFRGRATNEKLFF. The DNA for the CDR3 is TGTGCCAGCAGTTTATTCAGGGGCCGTGCAACTAATGAAAAACTGTTTTTT. The chain couples TRBV27 to TRBJ1-4; tentative D call: TRBD1 (6 bases). Germline V gene lookup returns CDR1 MNHEY and CDR2 SMNVEV (reference sequence). The CDR3 has 17 amino acids. Trimming removed 1 base from V and 0 bases from J, with 12 bases in between.

The chain has TRBV19 and TRBJ1-6; D is unresolved. The V end was cut by 3 bases, the J end by 7 bases, with 10 bases between. The CDR3 has 14 amino acids. In germline, CDR1 is LNHDA, CDR2 SQIVND (reference sequence). The CDR3 DNA follows: TGTGCCAGTAGTATGAGACGGATGAATTCACCCCTCCACTTT. This gives the protein CASSMRRMNSPLHF. Combining the CDR3 with reference TRBV19 and TRBJ1-6 gives the whole variable domain DGGITQSPKYLFRKEGQNVTLSCEQNLNHDAMYWYRQDPGQGLRLIYYSQIVNDFQKGDIAEGYSVSREKKESFPLTVTSAQKNPTAFYLCASSMRRMNSPLHFGNGTRLTVT.

The rearrangement links TRBV6-5 to TRBJ2-7; 8 positions match TRBD2. The CDR3 length is 15 residues. V trimming: 11 bases; J trimming: 2 bases; junction bases outside the gene matches: 14. The germline V gene encodes CDR1 MNHEY and CDR2 SVGAGI. The CDR3 sequence: CACMVATSGPYEQYF. CDR3 bases: TGTGCCTGCATGGTCGCCACTAGCGGTCCCTACGAGCAGTACTTC.

The chain has TRBV19 and TRBJ1-2; D is unresolved. The CDR3 is 11 amino acids. Germline V lookup: CDR1 LNHDA, CDR2 SQIVND (reference sequence). The V and J ends lost 3 bases and 14 bases respectively, with 13 bases between them. Written as DNA, the CDR3 is TGTGCCAGTAGTATTTCGCGGATCGCTACCTTC. Amino acids: CASSISRIATF. Based on the CDR3 plus reference TRBV19 and TRBJ1-2, the full variable domain is DGGITQSPKYLFRKEGQNVTLSCEQNLNHDAMYWYRQDPGQGLRLIYYSQIVNDFQKGDIAEGYSVSREKKESFPLTVTSAQKNPTAFYLCASSISRIATFGSGTRLTVV.

J is TRBJ2-1 and V is TRBV18; tentative D call: TRBD2 (5 bases). CDR1 is KGHSH and CDR2 is LQKENI in the germline V gene. The V and J ends lost 1 base and 4 bases respectively, with 11 bases between them. The CDR3 extends over 15 amino acids. This CDR3 is CASSPQLAAYNEQFF. CDR3 bases: TGTGCCAGCTCACCACAGCTAGCAGCTTACAATGAGCAGTTCTTC.

The genes are TRBV9 and TRBJ1-2, with TRBD1 identical over 8 bases. CDR3 size: 18 residues. Germline V gene lookup returns CDR1 SGDLS and CDR2 YYNGEE. V shed 3 bases and J 7 bases; nucleotides not matched to a gene: 20. The CDR3 loop reads CASSDDRRPRQGKTGYTF. The CDR3 nucleotides read TGTGCCAGCAGCGATGATAGACGACCCAGACAGGGGAAGACTGGCTACACCTTC.

The V and J genes are TRBV5-1 and TRBJ2-3, with D uncertain. The CDR3 spans 16 residues. V was shortened by 0 bases and J by 2 bases, with 13 bases between the two germline ends. The germline gives CDR1 SGHRS, CDR2 YFSETQ. CDR3: CASSLASLGSTDTQYF. DNA of the CDR3: TGCGCCAGCAGCTTGGCATCCCTAGGTTCCACAGATACGCAGTATTTT.

V usage is TRBV9 and J usage is TRBJ2-7; 9 positions agree with TRBD1. From germline, CDR1 is SGDLS and CDR2 YYNGEE. The junction had 7 bases not matched to a gene; V was cut back by 4 bases and J by 5 bases. CDR3 length equals 14 residues. The CDR3 DNA reads TGTGCCAGCAGCAACCGGGACAGGGACGACGAGCAGTACTTC. Its translation is CASSNRDRDDEQYF.

V usage is TRBV12-3 or TRBV12-4 and J usage is TRBJ1-5, with D maybe TRBD1 (6 bases). CDR3 length equals 13 residues. V was trimmed by 2 bases and J by 5 bases, leaving 7 bases between them. CDR3 DNA sequence: TGTGCCAGCAGTTTAAGGGGGGATCAGCCCCAGCATTTT. Translating gives CASSLRGDQPQHF.

CDR3 bases: TGTGCCAGCAGCTTAACGTACCAAGAGACCCAGTACTTC. Translating gives CASSLTYQETQYF. The gene calls are TRBV11-3 and TRBJ2-5; no definite D call. The CDR3 loop spans 13 amino acids. Trimming stripped 2 bases from V and 0 bases from J, with 4 bases between. Germline CDR1 is SGHNT and CDR2 is YENEEA.

V gene TRBV6-5 combines with J gene TRBJ1-4; 7 bases are shared with TRBD1. V was pared by 6 bases and J by 8 bases, with 6 bases of the junction left unmatched. The germline gives CDR1 MNHEY, CDR2 SVGAGI. This CDR3 is built from 13 residues. CDR3 DNA: TGTGCCAGCAGAACAGGGGTAGTCGAAAAACTGTTTTTT. It specifies CASRTGVVEKLFF.